This T cell receptor beta chain was recorded in a study of blood T cell repertoires in COVID-19. Study at large: The samples span acute and convalescent COVID-19 from the United States, Italy and Spain. T cells, B-cell-depleted T cells, or PBMCs provided the cDNA or gDNA that served as material.

J lost 0 bases, V lost 3 bases, and 6 bases had no gene match. CDR1 LNHDA and CDR2 SQIVND come from the germline V gene (reference sequence). The length of the CDR3 is 17 residues. Per the original data handling: Nucleated cell number was recorded as an estimate derived from reference gene primer amplification. This table comes from immunoSEQ multiplex PCR, and its TCRdb copy is limited to in-frame clones, with some not included. That table furnishes V, J and clone size, whereas the DNA furnished D and trimming. The sample records fewer than 95,000 clones, roughly 87% being singletons. This clone was found once.

The origin of this receptor is a male donor with acute or convalescent COVID-19. The chain joins TRBV19 to TRBJ2-2; the match to TRBD2 covers 8 bases. The sample was peripheral blood. The CDR3 sequence: CASSILAGFANTGELFF. As DNA, the CDR3 is TGTGCCAGTAGTATTTTAGCGGGGTTCGCGAACACCGGGGAGCTGTTTTTT.